A single sample gave rise to the 10 T cell receptor beta chains below, sequenced in a study of blood T cell repertoires in COVID-19 (dated by TCRdb to about 2020). The protocol used for the library was the immunoSEQ multiplex PCR assay. TCRdb took this table from immuneACCESS and kept in-frame rearrangements with V and J called. Such tables lack part of the clones; where checked against another copy, unresolved V genes explain under half of the gap, and the rest is unexplained. A total of 110,000 or so clones appear in this sample, roughly 88% of them only once. In total, the top ten clones hold almost 8.5% of the sample. Sequencing was done on a sample of peripheral blood. The receptors stem from a woman in her 70s who had recovered from COVID-19.

The J gene is TRBJ2-7, the V gene TRBV10-3, with 9 bases that match TRBD1. Germline lookup yields CDR1 ENHRY and CDR2 SYGVKD. Trimming removed 5 bases from V and 1 base from J; junction bases left unmatched: 6. This CDR3 has 15 residues. CDR3 in DNA: TGTGCCATCAGTAGACCGGGACAGGGTTCCTACGAGCAGTACTTC. This encodes CAISRPGQGSYEQYF.

The chain recombines TRBV18 with TRBJ2-5; D is uncertain. Germline V gene data show CDR1 as KGHSH and CDR2 as LQKENI. V lost 0 bases and J lost 5, with 7 bases in between. CDR3 length: 13 residues. Written as DNA, the CDR3 is TGTGCCAGCTCACCACCCCCGACTGAGACCCAGTACTTC. Amino acids: CASSPPPTETQYF.

The V gene is TRBV29-1, the J gene TRBJ2-7; 10 bases agree with TRBD1. CDR1 SQVTM and CDR2 ANQGSEA come from the germline V gene. V dropped 5 bases and J dropped 2; count of bases not matched to a gene: 6. CDR3 length equals 14 residues. CDR3 nucleotides: TGCAGCGTTAGCCGGGACAGGGGTACCTACGAGCAGTACTTC. Protein: CSVSRDRGTYEQYF.

The chain links TRBV11-2 to TRBJ2-3, with D maybe TRBD2 (5 bases). This CDR3 region has 16 residues. The germline V and J ends were trimmed by 5 bases and 1 base, with 16 bases remaining between them. Germline loops: CDR1 SGHAT, CDR2 FQNNGV. The CDR3: CASSLGLTTGTDTQYF. In nucleotides, the CDR3 is TGTGCCAGCAGCCTCGGACTCACCACGGGCACAGATACGCAGTATTTT.

The CDR3 protein is CASSSRGGGSYEQYF. CDR3 coding DNA: TGTGCCAGCAGCTCCCGCGGAGGTGGCTCCTACGAGCAGTACTTC. This rearrangement joins TRBV9 to TRBJ2-7; D perhaps matches TRBD2 (5 bases). CDR3 length: 15 residues. Trimming cost V 4 bases and J 0 bases, with 14 bases left between them. Germline assignment: CDR1 SGDLS and CDR2 YYNGEE.

The genes are TRBV29-1 and TRBJ2-7, with 9 bases identical to TRBD2. V shed 4 bases and J 7 bases; nucleotides not matched to a gene: 5. CDR1 is SQVTM and CDR2 is ANQGSEA in the germline V gene. CDR3 length equals 12 residues. Here the CDR3 reads CSVGPSGTEQYF. The CDR3, as DNA: TGCAGCGTTGGGCCTAGCGGGACGGAGCAGTACTTC.

CDR3 DNA: TGTGCCAGCAGCCGAGACAGTAGCAATCAGCCCCAGCATTTT. Translation: CASSRDSSNQPQHF. The V and J genes are TRBV7-8 and TRBJ1-5; D perhaps matches TRBD1 (5 bases). Germline V lookup: CDR1 SGHVS, CDR2 FQNEAQ. V gave up 5 bases and J gave up 0 bases, with 8 bases separating them. The CDR3 totals 14 residues.

This rearrangement joins TRBV7-3 to TRBJ1-1; 9 nucleotides line up with TRBD1. Trimming cost V 5 bases and J 2 bases; bases outside gene matches: 12. The V gene's germline CDR1 is SGHTA and CDR2 FQGTGA. The CDR3 covers 17 residues. The CDR3: CASSATTPGQGNTEAFF. The CDR3 DNA sequence: TGTGCCAGCAGCGCAACCACCCCGGGACAGGGTAACACTGAAGCTTTCTTT.

The chain links TRBV5-4 to TRBJ2-7; D perhaps matches TRBD2 (5 bases). Germline V gives CDR1 SGHNT, CDR2 YYREEE (reference sequence). The CDR3 loop spans 14 amino acids. The V and J ends lost 7 bases and 6 bases respectively, with 20 bases between them. The CDR3 DNA reads as TGTGCCAGCGGCCCTAGTCGGACTCACAGCGAGCAGTACTTC. This translates into CASGPSRTHSEQYF.

As DNA, the CDR3 is TGTGCCAGCACCCTAGAGGGACAGGTAAATCAGCCCCAGCATTTT. Encoded protein: CASTLEGQVNQPQHF. This chain connects TRBV6-5 to TRBJ1-5; 8 nucleotides agree with TRBD1. After removal of 7 bases from V and 4 bases from J, the junction contained 9 bases not matched to a gene. This CDR3 region has 15 residues. The V gene's germline CDR1 is MNHEY and CDR2 SVGAGI.